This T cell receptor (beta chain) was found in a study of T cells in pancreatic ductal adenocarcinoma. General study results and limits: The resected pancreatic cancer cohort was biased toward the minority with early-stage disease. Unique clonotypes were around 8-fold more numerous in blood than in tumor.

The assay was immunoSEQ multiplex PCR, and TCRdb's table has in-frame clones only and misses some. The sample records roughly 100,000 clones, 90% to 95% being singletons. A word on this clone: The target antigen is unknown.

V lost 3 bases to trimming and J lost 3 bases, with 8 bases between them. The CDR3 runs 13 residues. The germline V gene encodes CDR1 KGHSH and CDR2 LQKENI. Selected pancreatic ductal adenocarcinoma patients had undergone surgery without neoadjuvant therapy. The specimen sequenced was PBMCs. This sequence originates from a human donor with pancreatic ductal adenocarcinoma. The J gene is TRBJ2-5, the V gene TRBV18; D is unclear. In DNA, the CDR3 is TGTGCCAGCTCACCTCTACGGGAAGAGACCCAGTACTTC. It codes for CASSPLREETQYF.